This TCR beta chain was sequenced during a study of T-cell memory formation after mild COVID-19. UMIs and sample barcodes were carried by the TCR alpha and TCR beta cDNA libraries that 5'RACE produced using constant-segment primers. TCRdb re-called the 5' RACE reads through MiXCR, storing one row per CDR3 protein. The table includes roughly 200,000 distinct CDR3 sequences, approximately 16% detected once. The CDR3 length is 13 residues. V gave up 8 bases and J gave up 5 bases; unmatched junction bases: 1. The sample taken for sequencing was PBMCs or a T cell subset sorted from them (not recorded which). The rearrangement joins TRBV12-3 or TRBV12-4 to TRBJ2-1, with 12 bases identical to TRBD2. This clonotype was sampled from an adult woman who had mild COVID-19 (a few samples of this study predate the infection). Cell type and time point are not known. The CDR3 spells CASRTSGNNEQFF. For the CDR3, the DNA is TGTGCCAGCCGGACTAGCGGGAACAATGAGCAGTTCTTC.